The clone carrying this TCR beta chain was recorded many times. Its antigen is as yet unknown. This entry belongs to a study of spatial heterogeneity in lung cancer. The time point here: sample taken at primary tumor resection. Sequencing was performed on whole RNA extracted from tumor and nontumor lung tissue, or from frozen PBMC, and the material was left unsorted. Study observations and caveats: At tumor resection, ubiquitous expanded TCRs were detected in blood more often than later.

CDR3 size: 15 residues. Trimming removed 0 bases from V and 7 bases from J, with 17 bases in between. Germline CDR1 and CDR2: DFQATT and SNEGSKA (reference sequence). Carried by each TCR cDNA molecule was a unique molecular identifier. TCRdb called the 5' RACE reads again in MiXCR, with one record for every CDR3 protein. Of about 26,000 distinct CDR3 sequences in the sample, 9.5% to 15% were seen once. The J gene is TRBJ2-3, the V gene TRBV20-1; no firm D call. This TCR was recovered from a female donor with early-stage non-small cell lung cancer. The sequencing used PBMCs, collected at surgery. CDR3 region: CSARDYPQAAYTQYF. The CDR3 DNA follows: TGCAGTGCTAGAGATTACCCCCAGGCGGCCTATACGCAGTATTTT.